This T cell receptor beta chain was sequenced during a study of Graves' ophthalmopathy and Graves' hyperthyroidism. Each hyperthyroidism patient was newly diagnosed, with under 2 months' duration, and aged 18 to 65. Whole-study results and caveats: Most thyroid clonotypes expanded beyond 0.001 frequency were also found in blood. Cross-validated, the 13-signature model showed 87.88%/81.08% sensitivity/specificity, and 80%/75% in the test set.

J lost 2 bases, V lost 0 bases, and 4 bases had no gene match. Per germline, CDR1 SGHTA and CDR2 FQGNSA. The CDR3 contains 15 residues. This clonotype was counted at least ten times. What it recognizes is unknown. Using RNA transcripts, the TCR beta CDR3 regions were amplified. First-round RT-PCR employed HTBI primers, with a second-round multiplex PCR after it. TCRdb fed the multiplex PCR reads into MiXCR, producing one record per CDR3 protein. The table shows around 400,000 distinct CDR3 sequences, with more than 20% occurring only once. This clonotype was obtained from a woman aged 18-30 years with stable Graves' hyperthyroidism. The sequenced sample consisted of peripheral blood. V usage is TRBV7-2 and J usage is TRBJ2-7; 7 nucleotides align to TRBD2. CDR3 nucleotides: TGTGCCAGCAGCTTAGCGCGGGGAGGGGCCTACGAGCAGTACTTC. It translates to CASSLARGGAYEQYF.